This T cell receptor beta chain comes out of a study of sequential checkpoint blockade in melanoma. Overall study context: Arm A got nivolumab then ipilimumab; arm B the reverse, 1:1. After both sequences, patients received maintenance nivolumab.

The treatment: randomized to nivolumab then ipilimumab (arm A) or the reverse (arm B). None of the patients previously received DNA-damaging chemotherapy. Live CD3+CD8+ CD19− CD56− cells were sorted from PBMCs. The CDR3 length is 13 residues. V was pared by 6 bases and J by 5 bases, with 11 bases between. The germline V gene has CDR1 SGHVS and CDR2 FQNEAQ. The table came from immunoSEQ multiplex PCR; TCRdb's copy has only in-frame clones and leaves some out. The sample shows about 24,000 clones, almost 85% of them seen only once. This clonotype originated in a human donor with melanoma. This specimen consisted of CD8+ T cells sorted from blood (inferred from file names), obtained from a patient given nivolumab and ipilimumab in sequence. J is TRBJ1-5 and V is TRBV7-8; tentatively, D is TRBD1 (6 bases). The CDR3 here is CASSRQEDQPQHF. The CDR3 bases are TGTGCCAGCAGTCGACAGGAGGATCAGCCCCAGCATTTT.